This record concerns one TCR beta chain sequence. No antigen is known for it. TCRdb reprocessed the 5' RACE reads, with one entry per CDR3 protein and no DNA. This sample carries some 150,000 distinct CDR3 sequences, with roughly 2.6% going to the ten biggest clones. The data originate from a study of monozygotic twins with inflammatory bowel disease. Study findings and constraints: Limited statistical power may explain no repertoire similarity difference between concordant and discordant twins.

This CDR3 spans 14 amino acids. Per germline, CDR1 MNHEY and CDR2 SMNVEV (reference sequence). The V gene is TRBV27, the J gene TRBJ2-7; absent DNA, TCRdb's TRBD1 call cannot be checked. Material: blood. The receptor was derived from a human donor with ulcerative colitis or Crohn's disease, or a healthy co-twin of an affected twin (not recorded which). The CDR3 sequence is CASSATGATYEQYF.